These 16 T cell receptor beta chains share one sample of origin, sequenced in a study of blood T cell repertoires in COVID-19. Assay used: immunoSEQ multiplex PCR; TCRdb lists only in-frame clones, some missing. The sample includes about 300,000 clones, 70% to 90% seen only once; the top ten take 1.5% to 2%. Sample: peripheral blood. These receptors were collected from a woman in her thirties with COVID-19, enrolled during active disease.

This chain joins TRBV13 and TRBJ2-5; weak D call: TRBD2 (5 bases). The CDR3 extends over 14 amino acids. Deletions cut 5 bases from V and 5 bases from J, with 15 bases between. CDR1 and CDR2 from the germline V gene are PRHDT and FYEKMQ (reference sequence). In DNA form, the CDR3 reads TGTGCCAGCAGCAACCTAGCTGTGTGGGAGACCCAGTACTTC. This encodes CASSNLAVWETQYF.

The chain has TRBV6-1 and TRBJ2-5; possibly TRBD2 for D (6 bases). V gave up 3 bases and J gave up 2 bases, with 13 bases separating them. CDR3 length: 15 residues. The germline V gene encodes CDR1 MNHNS and CDR2 SASEGT. CDR3 DNA: TGTGCCAGCAGTGATGCTGCGGGGAGGCAAGAGACCCAGTACTTC. It encodes CASSDAAGRQETQYF.

This chain connects TRBV19 to TRBJ2-2; D possibly corresponds to TRBD1 (5 bases). The CDR3 spans 14 residues. Between the trimmed V and J ends, which lost 4 bases and 1 base, there was a span of 7 bases. CDR1 and CDR2 (germline): LNHDA, SQIVND (reference sequence). The CDR3 region has the DNA TGTGCCAGTAGTACTCAGGGGAACACCGGGGAGCTGTTTTTT. Protein: CASSTQGNTGELFF.

This chain uses TRBV19 with TRBJ2-5; 7 positions agree with TRBD1. This CDR3 has 14 amino acids. The J segment lost 4 bases and the V segment lost 6 bases, leaving 8 bases of the junction unmatched. Germline assignment: CDR1 LNHDA and CDR2 SQIVND (reference sequence). The CDR3 loop is CASSPQPGGETQYF. The CDR3 coding sequence is TGTGCCAGTAGCCCCCAACCAGGGGGAGAGACCCAGTACTTC.

V gene TRBV7-9 combines with J gene TRBJ1-3; 8 positions match TRBD1. Germline CDR1 is SEHNR and CDR2 is FQNEAQ (reference sequence). V was pared by 4 bases and J by 0 bases, with 5 bases of the junction left unmatched. This CDR3 is 16 amino acids long. The CDR3 loop reads CASSSPDRGSGNTIYF. The CDR3 DNA is TGTGCCAGCAGCTCACCAGACAGGGGCTCTGGAAACACCATATATTTT.

This chain connects TRBV7-2 to TRBJ2-5, with D possibly matching TRBD2 (6 bases). The germline CDR1 and CDR2 sequences are SGHTA and FQGNSA. Trimming left V 5 bases short and J 2 bases short, with 15 bases between. CDR3 length: 15 residues. CDR3 amino acids: CASSQAGRGQETQYF. DNA of the CDR3: TGTGCCAGCAGCCAAGCGGGTCGGGGGCAAGAGACCCAGTACTTC.

The rearrangement uses TRBV5-1 and TRBJ1-1; 8 bases are a match to TRBD1. This CDR3 is built from 14 residues. Per the germline V gene, CDR1 is SGHRS and CDR2 is YFSETQ. V was clipped by 4 bases and J by 1 base; unmatched bases: 3. The CDR3 loop is CASSPDRGNTEAFF. Written as DNA, the CDR3 is TGCGCCAGCAGCCCAGACAGGGGGAACACTGAAGCTTTCTTT.

The J gene is TRBJ1-6, the V gene TRBV10-3; 8 nucleotides align to TRBD1. Germline assignment: CDR1 ENHRY and CDR2 SYGVKD. J gave up 10 bases and V 5 bases, and 7 bases lay outside the gene matches. The CDR3 is 14 residues long. The CDR3 coding sequence is TGTGCCATCAGTAAGGACAGGGAAGTATCACCCCTCCACTTT. Encoded protein: CAISKDREVSPLHF.

The sample holds one count of this clone. This chain's CDR3 is CASSLDGSQGAFF. CDR3 coding DNA: TGTGCCAGCAGCTTAGATGGCTCACAGGGAGCTTTCTTT. This sequence joins TRBV11-3 and TRBJ1-1, with D perhaps matching TRBD1 (6 bases). V lost 0 bases, J lost 10 bases, and 12 bases lay in between. Germline assignment: CDR1 SGHNT and CDR2 YENEEA. CDR3 length: 13 amino acids.

This clone occurred a few times. V usage is TRBV6-5 and J usage is TRBJ1-1; D not resolved. CDR1 is MNHEY and CDR2 is SVGAGI in the germline V gene. The V gene lost 4 bases and the J gene lost 0 bases, with 9 bases spanning the gap. The CDR3 runs 14 residues. This chain's CDR3 is CASSSSSLNTEAFF. CDR3 DNA: TGTGCCAGCAGTTCCTCGTCTCTGAACACTGAAGCTTTCTTT.

The chain joins TRBV29-1 to TRBJ2-1, with 8 bases fitting TRBD2. Germline values: CDR1 SQVTM, CDR2 ANQGSEA. This CDR3 contains 14 residues. J lost 6 bases, V lost 3 bases, and 7 bases had no gene match. The CDR3 protein is CSVETGLGGNEQFF. In nucleotides, the CDR3 is TGCAGCGTTGAGACGGGACTAGGCGGCAATGAGCAGTTCTTC.

The chain employs TRBV7-9 and TRBJ2-3, with TRBD2 matching 7 bases. The length of the CDR3 is 18 residues. Germline V gene lookup returns CDR1 SEHNR and CDR2 FQNEAQ (reference sequence). The junction had 13 bases not matched to a gene; V was cut back by 4 bases and J by 0 bases. CDR3 protein: CASSSLRGGGLSTDTQYF. In DNA, the CDR3 is TGTGCCAGCAGCTCCTTAAGAGGCGGGGGTCTCAGCACAGATACGCAGTATTTT.

CDR3 protein: CASHTRGNQPQHF. In DNA, the CDR3 is TGTGCCAGTCATACGAGGGGCAATCAGCCCCAGCATTTT. This chain joins TRBV2 and TRBJ1-5; D call uncertain. Germline CDR1 reads SNHLY; CDR2 reads FYNNEI. The CDR3 covers 13 residues. Trimming pared 9 bases from V and 2 bases from J, leaving 11 bases between.

This clone was counted a single time. This chain joins TRBV4-1 and TRBJ1-5; no clear D. V was shortened by 1 base and J by 4 bases, with 8 bases between the two germline ends. The CDR3 runs 14 residues. In germline, CDR1 is MGHRA, CDR2 YSYEKL. The DNA for the CDR3 is TGCGCCAGCAGCCAAGGGCCCAGGAATCAGCCCCAGCATTTT. As protein: CASSQGPRNQPQHF.

The V gene is TRBV4-3, the J gene TRBJ2-7; weak D call: TRBD2 (5 bases). The CDR3 length is 15 residues. Deletions cut 0 bases from V and 5 bases from J, with 14 bases between. The V gene's germline CDR1 is LGHNA and CDR2 YSLEER. CDR3 sequence: CASSQDFRTWNEQYF. The CDR3 DNA reads TGCGCCAGCAGCCAAGATTTTCGGACTTGGAACGAGCAGTACTTC.

This rearrangement joins TRBV7-9 to TRBJ2-3, with D uncertain. V lost 5 bases, J lost 0 bases, and 9 bases lay in between. Germline-derived CDR1 and CDR2 are SEHNR and FQNEAQ (reference sequence). There are 14 residues in the CDR3. The CDR3 nucleotides read TGTGCCAGCAGCCGTAGCTCTAGCACAGATACGCAGTATTTT. As protein: CASSRSSSTDTQYF.